The 28 T cell receptor beta chains reported below all come from one sample, sequenced in a study of T cells in Graves' hyperthyroidism and ophthalmopathy. Amplification targeted TCR beta CDR3 regions from RNA transcripts. The TCR CDR3 was amplified in a first-round RT-PCR using the HTBI primer set. TCRdb re-called the multiplex PCR reads with MiXCR, one entry per CDR3 protein. The table has under 750,000 distinct CDR3 sequences, 18% seen once; the top ten hold around 17%. The specimen was blood. The origin of the receptors is a woman between 45 and 60 years old with Graves' hyperthyroidism that later progressed to Graves' ophthalmopathy.

The chain recombines TRBV19 with TRBJ1-1; D may be TRBD1 (5 bases). The CDR3 runs 16 residues. The V end lost 0 bases, the J end lost 0 bases, and 11 bases lay between the germline ends. Germline lookup yields CDR1 LNHDA and CDR2 SQIVND (reference sequence). This CDR3 reads CASSIDPGTLNTEAFF. CDR3 nucleotides: TGTGCCAGTAGTATAGATCCAGGGACCTTGAACACTGAAGCTTTCTTT.

The chain has TRBV6-2 or TRBV6-3 and TRBJ1-1; D not certain. The CDR3 loop spans 14 amino acids. The V gene's germline CDR1 is MNHEY and CDR2 SVGEGT. Trimming shortened V by 6 bases and J by 11 bases, and 22 bases separated the two germline ends. As DNA, the CDR3 is TGTGCCAGCAGCTACGCACGTAATCATGCTTCGGCTTTCTTT. Translated: CASSYARNHASAFF.

This clonotype was recorded many times. This chain connects TRBV6-5 to TRBJ2-7; no definite D call. The CDR3 is made up of 15 amino acids. Germline V gives CDR1 MNHEY, CDR2 SVGAGI. Trimming took 0 bases from V and 2 from J, leaving 11 bases between them. This CDR3 reads CASSYSGSRTYEQYF. CDR3 coding DNA: TGTGCCAGCAGTTACTCGGGGTCCCGGACCTACGAGCAGTACTTC.

In this sample, this clonotype turned up many times. The J gene is TRBJ1-1, the V gene TRBV11-2; D call uncertain. Trimming removed 5 bases at V and 0 bases at J, with 7 bases between. The CDR3 runs 13 residues. The germline CDR1 and CDR2 sequences are SGHAT and FQNNGV. CDR3: CASSAHLNTEAFF. CDR3 coding DNA: TGTGCCAGCAGCGCCCATTTGAACACTGAAGCTTTCTTT.

With regard to this clonotype: Germline and junction disagree at one end, which may indicate a read error. J is TRBJ2-5 and V is TRBV5-1; a weak D match, TRBD1 (7 bases). The CDR3 totals 17 residues. CDR1 is SGHRS and CDR2 is YFSETQ in the germline V gene. Here the CDR3 DNA reads TGCGCCAGCGAAAGGACAGGCCTAGACTACCCGGGGGAGATCCAGTACTTC. It is translated as CASERTGLDYPGEIQYF.

This clonotype occurred a few times. V gene TRBV10-1 combines with J gene TRBJ2-1; 8 bases fit TRBD1. CDR1 and CDR2 from the germline V gene are WNHNN and SYGVQD (reference sequence). The CDR3 is made up of 14 amino acids. Germline trimming cut 2 bases from V and 7 bases from J; bases unmatched to any gene: 4. This CDR3 reads CASSENRGRNEQFF. The CDR3, as DNA: TGCGCCAGCAGTGAGAACAGGGGGAGAAATGAGCAGTTCTTC.

This clonotype was recorded many times. The V and J genes are TRBV5-5 and TRBJ1-1; 7 bases align to TRBD1. The CDR3 has 14 residues. J was trimmed by 5 bases and V by 3 bases; bases with no gene match: 7. Germline-derived CDR1 and CDR2 are SGHKS and YYEKEE (reference sequence). The CDR3 DNA is TGTGCCAGCAGCTCTGTTACAGGGGTGACTGAAGCTTTCTTT. Protein sequence: CASSSVTGVTEAFF.

This clonotype has a count of ten or more. The chain joins TRBV5-1 to TRBJ1-1; TRBD1 is a possible D gene (5 bases). V lost 5 bases and J lost 6, with 17 bases in between. Germline V gene data show CDR1 as SGHRS and CDR2 as YFSETQ. This CDR3 has 14 residues. The CDR3 DNA reads TGCGCCAGCAGTCGCCGGGACGGCTTCGCTGAAGCTTTCTTT. Its translation: CASSRRDGFAEAFF.

This clonotype occurred a few times. The chain joins TRBV12-3 or TRBV12-4 to TRBJ1-5; 9 positions agree with TRBD1. Germline trimming cut 5 bases from V and 6 bases from J; bases unmatched to any gene: 2. This CDR3 is built from 13 residues. The CDR3 nucleotides are TGTGCCAGCAGTGGACAGGGGTTTCAGCCCCAGCATTTT. This translates into CASSGQGFQPQHF.

The V and J genes are TRBV4-1 and TRBJ2-3; D remains ambiguous. CDR1 and CDR2 from the germline V gene are MGHRA and YSYEKL. This CDR3 has 17 residues. Trimming stripped 1 base from V and 0 bases from J, with 14 bases between. The DNA of the CDR3 is TGCGCCAGCAGCCAAGGAGACTCCACATTAAGCACAGATACGCAGTATTTT. Translating gives CASSQGDSTLSTDTQYF.

The CDR3 loop is CASSYSSIDNEQFF. CDR3 sequence (DNA): TGTGCCAGCAGTTACTCGAGCATAGACAATGAGCAGTTCTTC. The chain joins TRBV6-5 to TRBJ2-1; D not certain. The CDR3 runs to 14 residues. CDR1 and CDR2 from the germline V gene are MNHEY and SVGAGI. V dropped 0 bases and J dropped 5 bases, with 8 bases sitting between them.

In DNA, the CDR3 is TGCAGCGAATCGGGGCCGCAAGGCTACACCTTC. Translation gives CSESGPQGYTF. The chain has TRBV29-1 and TRBJ1-2; D may be TRBD1 (5 bases). The CDR3 consists of 11 residues. Per germline, CDR1 SQVTM and CDR2 ANQGSEA. Trimming took off 7 bases at V and 8 bases at J, with 14 bases between the two ends.

This clonotype occurred many times. A read error may produce the germline difference seen at one junction end. This rearrangement joins TRBV7-7 to TRBJ2-1; D perhaps matches TRBD2 (7 bases). The length of the CDR3 is 17 residues. CDR1 SSHAT and CDR2 FNYEAQ come from the germline V gene (reference sequence). The CDR3 DNA reads TGTGCTAGCAGCTTAGCGTTGGGGGGGGGCCCCTACAATGAGCAGTTCTTC. It translates to CASSLALGGGPYNEQFF.

This clonotype was counted at least ten times. V gene TRBV4-1 combines with J gene TRBJ1-1; D not certain. Trimming shortened V by 0 bases and J by 1 base, and 15 bases separated the two germline ends. CDR1 MGHRA and CDR2 YSYEKL come from the germline V gene. CDR3 length equals 17 residues. The CDR3 DNA follows: TGCGCCAGCAGCCAAGACCCCCAAATGCCCCCGAACACTGAAGCTTTCTTT. The encoded protein is CASSQDPQMPPNTEAFF.

This sequence joins TRBV6-1 and TRBJ2-2; D is ambiguous. The CDR3 sequence is 16 residues long. Germline CDR1 reads MNHNS; CDR2 reads SASEGT. V lost 5 bases to trimming and J lost 1 base, with 14 bases between them. The CDR3 loop reads CASSPPSPENTGELFF. The CDR3, as DNA: TGTGCCAGCAGTCCGCCGAGTCCAGAGAACACCGGGGAGCTGTTTTTT.

This clonotype was recorded many times. The genes are TRBV7-2 and TRBJ1-1, with D possibly being TRBD1 (5 bases). There are 15 residues in the CDR3. Germline loops: CDR1 SGHTA, CDR2 FQGNSA. Trimming took off 5 bases at V and 3 bases at J, with 16 bases between the two ends. CDR3 coding DNA: TGTGCCAGCAGCCCTACAGGTTATCAGTACACTGAAGCTTTCTTT. Translation: CASSPTGYQYTEAFF.

This clonotype came up many times. The chain recombines TRBV2 with TRBJ2-7, with 7 bases that match TRBD1. Per the germline V gene, CDR1 is SNHLY and CDR2 is FYNNEI. The CDR3 is 15 amino acids. With 3 bases clipped from V and 1 base from J, the junction kept 6 bases outside the gene matches. This CDR3 is CASSDWQGVSYEQYF. The CDR3 region has the DNA TGTGCCAGCAGTGATTGGCAGGGGGTTTCCTACGAGCAGTACTTC.

This rearrangement joins TRBV6-2 or TRBV6-3 to TRBJ1-6; no clear D gene. The V gene lost 3 bases and the J gene lost 9 bases, with 3 bases spanning the gap. CDR3 length: 11 amino acids. Germline V lookup: CDR1 MNHEY, CDR2 SVGEGT. CDR3 bases: TGTGCCAGCAGTTATCCTTCACCCCTCCACTTT. Translation gives CASSYPSPLHF.

This clonotype was found many times. Written as DNA, the CDR3 is TGCAGTGCTATCCCCCTTTCCTACGAGCAGTACTTC. As protein: CSAIPLSYEQYF. This chain joins TRBV20-1 and TRBJ2-7, with D unclear. Germline CDR1 DFQATT, CDR2 SNEGSKA (reference sequence). V dropped 4 bases and J dropped 1 base, with 8 bases sitting between them. The CDR3 contains 12 residues.

This clonotype was picked up a small number of times. The V gene is TRBV6-1, the J gene TRBJ2-3; 8 bases align to TRBD2. Germline lookup yields CDR1 MNHNS and CDR2 SASEGT. The V and J ends lost 7 bases and 0 bases, in that order; junction bases with no gene match: 6. The CDR3 spans 15 residues. The CDR3 is CASTYTGGSTDTQYF. The CDR3 bases are TGTGCCAGCACGTATACGGGGGGGAGCACAGATACGCAGTATTTT.

This chain links TRBV5-4 with TRBJ2-1; the D gene is possibly TRBD2 (6 bases). Trimming removed 2 bases from V and 2 bases from J, with 11 bases in between. The CDR3 sequence is 15 residues long. The germline CDR1 and CDR2 sequences are SGHNT and YYREEE (reference sequence). CDR3 DNA sequence: TGTGCCAGCAGCTTAGAGTGGGGGGCCTACAATGAGCAGTTCTTC. Amino acids: CASSLEWGAYNEQFF.

This clonotype was observed at least ten times. This chain connects TRBV2 to TRBJ1-2; D gene unclear. CDR1 is SNHLY, CDR2 FYNNEI, per germline. The V end was cut by 5 bases, the J end by 4 bases, with 14 bases between. This CDR3 region has 14 residues. The CDR3 reads CASSPQVMGYGYTF. The CDR3 region has the DNA TGTGCCAGCAGTCCTCAGGTGATGGGCTATGGCTACACCTTC. Combining the CDR3 with reference TRBV2 and TRBJ1-2 gives the whole variable domain EPEVTQTPSHQVTQMGQEVILRCVPISNHLYFYWYRQILGQKVEFLVSFYNNEISEKSEIFDDQFSVERPDGSNFTLKIRSTKLEDSAMYFCASSPQVMGYGYTFGSGTRLTVV.

Only a few counts were recorded for this clonotype. The chain has TRBV9 and TRBJ1-2; 9 bases align to TRBD1. Germline assignment: CDR1 SGDLS and CDR2 YYNGEE. The CDR3 loop spans 18 amino acids. Trimming cost V 4 bases and J 7 bases; bases outside gene matches: 20. In DNA, the CDR3 is TGTGCCAGCAGCCCAACAGTCCAAACACCGGGACAGGGACTTGGCTACACCTTC. Amino acid sequence: CASSPTVQTPGQGLGYTF.

Only a few counts were recorded for this clonotype. The chain has TRBV5-1 and TRBJ1-2; D gene uncertain. CDR3 size: 15 residues. Trimming took 0 bases from V and 1 from J, leaving 10 bases between them. The germline V gene has CDR1 SGHRS and CDR2 YFSETQ. The CDR3 reads CASSLGGLLNYGYTF. The CDR3 DNA reads as TGCGCCAGCAGCTTGGGCGGACTACTTAACTATGGCTACACCTTC. Full variable domain (remainder filled in from reference TRBV5-1 and TRBJ1-2): KAGVTQTPRYLIKTRGQQVTLSCSPISGHRSVSWYQQTPGQGLQFLFEYFSETQRNKGNFPGRFSGRQFSNSRSEMNVSTLELGDSALYLCASSLGGLLNYGYTFGSGTRLTVV.

The V gene is TRBV18, the J gene TRBJ2-3; no clear D. Germline CDR1 KGHSH, CDR2 LQKENI. The CDR3 runs to 14 residues. V was shortened by 2 bases and J by 1 base, with 7 bases between the two germline ends. The CDR3 sequence: CASSPGVRTDTQYF. The CDR3 DNA sequence: TGTGCCAGCTCACCAGGGGTCCGCACAGATACGCAGTATTTT.

The V gene is TRBV11-2, the J gene TRBJ1-2; D remains unclear. Looked up from germline, CDR1 is SGHAT and CDR2 is FQNNGV. The CDR3 has 13 amino acids. Trimming stripped 1 base from V and 8 bases from J, with 11 bases between. The CDR3 sequence: CASSLGEFKGYTF. The CDR3 nucleotides read TGTGCCAGCAGCTTAGGCGAGTTCAAGGGCTACACCTTC.

This clonotype was recorded many times. The rearrangement joins TRBV20-1 to TRBJ2-1; no clear D gene. The CDR3 spans 15 residues. With 3 bases removed from V and 5 bases from J, the gap between germline ends came to 17 bases. Germline V lookup: CDR1 DFQATT, CDR2 SNEGSKA (reference sequence). This CDR3 is CSASLADPRDNEQFF. CDR3 nucleotides: TGCAGTGCTAGTCTCGCGGACCCCCGGGACAATGAGCAGTTCTTC.

This clonotype was found many times. The V and J genes are TRBV6-5 and TRBJ1-1; 7 bases are shared with TRBD1. V was clipped by 0 bases and J by 4 bases; unmatched bases: 8. The CDR3 is 16 residues long. Germline V gene lookup returns CDR1 MNHEY and CDR2 SVGAGI. This CDR3 is CASSYSYKGASTEAFF. The CDR3 coding sequence is TGTGCCAGCAGTTACTCTTATAAGGGGGCGAGCACTGAAGCTTTCTTT.